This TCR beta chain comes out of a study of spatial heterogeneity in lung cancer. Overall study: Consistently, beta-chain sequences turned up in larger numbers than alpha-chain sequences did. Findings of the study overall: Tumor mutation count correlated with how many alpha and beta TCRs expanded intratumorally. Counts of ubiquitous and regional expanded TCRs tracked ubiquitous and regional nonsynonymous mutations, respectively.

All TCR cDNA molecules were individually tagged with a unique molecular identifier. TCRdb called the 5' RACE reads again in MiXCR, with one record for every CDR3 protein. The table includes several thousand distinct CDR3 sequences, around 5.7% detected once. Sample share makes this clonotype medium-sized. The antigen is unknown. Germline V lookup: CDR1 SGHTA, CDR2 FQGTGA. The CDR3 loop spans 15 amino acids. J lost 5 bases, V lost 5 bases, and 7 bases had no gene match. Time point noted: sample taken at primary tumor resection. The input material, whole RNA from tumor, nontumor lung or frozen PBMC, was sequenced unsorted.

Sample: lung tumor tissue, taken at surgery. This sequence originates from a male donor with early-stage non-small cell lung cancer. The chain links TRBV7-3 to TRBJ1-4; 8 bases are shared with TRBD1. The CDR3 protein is CASSPTGGRNEKLFF. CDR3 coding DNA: TGTGCCAGCAGCCCCACAGGGGGAAGGAATGAAAAACTGTTTTTT.